The source of this TCR beta chain is a study of blood T cell repertoires in COVID-19. Study details: The analysed material was cDNA or gDNA that came from T cells, B-cell-depleted T cells, or PBMCs.

Original methodology: For nucleated cells, counts were estimated from reference gene primer amplification. Profiled with immunoSEQ multiplex PCR; TCRdb holds only in-frame clones, not every one. V and J calls and clone size are as listed in that table; D and trimming were resolved from the DNA. In the table there are a few hundred thousand clones, approximately 86% of which are singletons. Sequenced material: peripheral blood. The origin of this receptor is a woman aged 70 to 79 with active or convalescent COVID-19.

CDR3 DNA sequence: TGCAGTGCTAGTCCGACAGACGCCTATAATTCACCCCTCCACTTT. Its translation: CSASPTDAYNSPLHF. This sequence joins TRBV20-1 and TRBJ1-6; D may be TRBD1 (5 bases). The V and J ends lost 3 bases and 2 bases respectively, with 11 bases between them. The CDR3 runs 15 residues. The germline gives CDR1 DFQATT, CDR2 SNEGSKA (reference sequence).